This note documents a single TCR beta chain sequence. Its matching antigen is unknown. Primers: 60 Vbeta forward and 13 Jbeta reverse. The method was immunoSEQ multiplex PCR; TCRdb's version includes in-frame clones alone and lacks a portion of them. The table records roughly 70,000 clones, roughly 79% of them present only once. This sample is part of a study of cytomegalovirus exposure and HLA in healthy donors. General study results and limits: Most sequenced TCRs were rare (though some public TCRs occurred in many donors). The study put under 200 TCR beta chains on its list as cytomegalovirus-associated.

J gave up 7 bases and V 5 bases, and 5 bases lay outside the gene matches. CDR3 length equals 11 residues. Per the germline V gene, CDR1 is GTSNPN and CDR2 is SVGIG (reference sequence). The specimen sequenced was PBMCs. V gene TRBV30 combines with J gene TRBJ2-7, with TRBD2 matching over 7 bases. The sequence was collected from a man between 45 and 60 years old in good health and CMV-seronegative. The CDR3 reads CAWGRTSEQYF. CDR3 bases: TGTGCCTGGGGACGGACTAGTGAGCAGTACTTC. Supplemented by reference TRBV30 and TRBJ2-7, the full variable domain reads SQTIHQWPATLVQPVGSPLSLECTVEGTSNPNLYWYRQAAGRGLQLLFYSVGIGQISSEVPQNLSASRPQDRQFILSSKKLLLSDSGFYLCAWGRTSEQYFGPGTRLTVT.